The entry that follows covers one T cell receptor (beta chain) sequence. The target antigen is unknown. The data belong to a study of cytomegalovirus exposure and HLA in healthy donors. Whole-study results and caveats: Presence/absence analyses assumed roughly uniform sequencing depth across donors. Cytomegalovirus-associated TCR beta chains were listed, numbering approximately 150. Available immune exposure information was restricted to CMV serostatus only. It was shown in a later analysis that HLA-associated TCR beta chains were more clonally expanded than other, equally common chains.

The PCR had 60 Vbeta and 13 Jbeta primers. Measured with immunoSEQ multiplex PCR; TCRdb has only the in-frame clones, and not every one. The data contain nearly 200,000 clones, 82% of them singletons. CDR3 length: 12 amino acids. Germline V gene data show CDR1 as SGHVS and CDR2 as FQNEAQ. V was cut by 3 bases and J by 2 bases, with 4 bases left in between. Sequenced material: PBMCs. The chain couples TRBV7-8 to TRBJ2-5, with D uncertain. This TCR came from a boy younger than 10 in good health and CMV-seronegative. CDR3 DNA sequence: TGTGCCAGCAGCTTCCTACAAGAGACCCAGTACTTC. It translates to CASSFLQETQYF. The entire variable domain, with the rest obtained from reference TRBV7-8 and TRBJ2-5, is as follows: GAGVSQSPRYKVAKRGQDVALRCDPISGHVSLFWYQQALGQGPEFLTYFQNEAQLDKSGLPSDRFFAERPEGSVSTLKIQRTQQEDSAVYLCASSFLQETQYFGPGTRLLVL.